This T cell receptor beta chain was observed in a study of blood T cell repertoires in COVID-19. Study information: Sites across the United States, Italy and Spain contributed samples from acute and convalescent COVID-19. T cells, B-cell-depleted T cells, or PBMCs provided the cDNA or gDNA that served as material.

In the original workflow: Using reference gene primer amplification, nucleated cell counts were estimated. Data came from immunoSEQ multiplex PCR; TCRdb stores just in-frame clones and leaves some out. V and J calls plus clone size are reproduced from that table; the DNA served to infer D and trimming. The table has 200,000 to 250,000 clones, 86% seen once. The CDR3 contains 15 residues. The ends lost 1 base at V and 5 bases at J; junction bases unmatched: 7. Germline V gene sequence: CDR1 KGHSH, CDR2 LQKENI. Source material: peripheral blood. The receptor comes from a woman aged 45-60 years with acute or convalescent COVID-19. This chain connects TRBV18 to TRBJ2-7; 8 bases are shared with TRBD2. The DNA for the CDR3 is TGTGCCAGCTCACCACTAACCGGGAGGGGGGACGAGCAGTACTTC. Residues: CASSPLTGRGDEQYF.